The 27 T cell receptor beta chains listed next were all sequenced from one sample in a study of blood T cells in healthy people across ages. Combining a sample-barcoded 5' primer with a J-beta primer mix, a second PCR ran for roughly 7 to 12 cycles. Each CDR3 protein is one row after TCRdb ran MiXCR on the 5' RACE reads. Among about 1.7 million distinct CDR3 sequences listed, roughly 27% were seen once. Sequencing was performed on blood. The receptor source for this set is a woman under 40 in good health.

This clonotype was seen a few times. The chain is built from TRBV6-1 and TRBJ2-3; 12 nucleotides line up with TRBD2. V was clipped by 5 bases and J by 6 bases; unmatched bases: 12. Germline V lookup: CDR1 MNHNS, CDR2 SASEGT. The CDR3 loop spans 17 amino acids. Written as DNA, the CDR3 is TGTGCCAGCAGTCCTGATTCGACTAGCGGGGGAGCTGATACGCAGTATTTT. This gives the protein CASSPDSTSGGADTQYF.

This clonotype has only a few counts. The rearrangement links TRBV2 to TRBJ2-5; possible D gene TRBD1, 6 bases. The V end lost 7 bases, the J end lost 4 bases, and 13 bases lay between the germline ends. CDR3 length: 13 residues. The V gene's germline CDR1 is SNHLY and CDR2 FYNNEI. The CDR3 spells CASMGDTRETQYF. DNA for the CDR3: TGTGCCAGCATGGGGGACACTCGAGAGACCCAGTACTTC.

As concerns this clonotype: The likely explanation is a read error, given a far larger clone one base away. V and J are TRBV5-4 and TRBJ2-5, with D uncertain. The J call is in doubt because the DNA end fits TRBJ2-1 better. This CDR3 spans 13 amino acids. Germline V gene sequence: CDR1 SGHNT, CDR2 YYREEE (reference sequence). CDR3 nucleotide sequence: TGTGCCAGCAGCTTGGAGCTTCAAGAGACCCAGTTCTTC. It yields the protein CASSLELQETQFF.

This clonotype was recorded once. The gene calls are TRBV9 and TRBJ1-1; possible D gene TRBD1, 6 bases. V gave up 4 bases and J gave up 6 bases, with 13 bases separating them. Germline V gene sequence: CDR1 SGDLS, CDR2 YYNGEE. This CDR3 has 13 amino acids. The CDR3 loop is CASSYGQKAEAFF. The DNA of the CDR3 is TGTGCCAGCAGCTACGGACAGAAAGCTGAAGCTTTCTTT. Complete variable domain (other parts from reference TRBV9 and TRBJ1-1): DSGVTQTPKHLITATGQRVTLRCSPRSGDLSVYWYQQSLDQGLQFLIQYYNGEERAKGNILERFSAQQFPDLHSELNLSSLELGDSALYFCASSYGQKAEAFFGQGTRLTVV.

This clonotype was seen at least ten times. The rearrangement uses TRBV7-9 and TRBJ2-3, with D hard to call. Germline loops: CDR1 SEHNR, CDR2 FQNEAQ (reference sequence). This CDR3 is built from 18 residues. The ends were cut back, 5 bases at V and 6 bases at J, with 27 bases in the middle. The CDR3 coding sequence is TGTGCCAGCAGCCCTTGGGGTCTACGAGGTCGGATGGAGGATACGCAGTATTTT. This codes for CASSPWGLRGRMEDTQYF.

The genes are TRBV4-1 and TRBJ2-1; the match to TRBD2 covers 9 bases. This CDR3 comprises 15 residues. The germline gives CDR1 MGHRA, CDR2 YSYEKL. The junction had 5 bases not matched to a gene; V was cut back by 3 bases and J by 5 bases. The CDR3: CASSHSGGLDNEQFF. CDR3 nucleotide sequence: TGCGCCAGCAGCCATAGCGGGGGTCTGGACAATGAGCAGTTCTTC.

The rearrangement uses TRBV20-1 and TRBJ2-7; 7 nucleotides line up with TRBD1. The germline CDR1 and CDR2 sequences are DFQATT and SNEGSKA (reference sequence). This CDR3 is 16 amino acids long. The trim removed 2 bases at V and 3 bases at J, leaving 13 bases unmatched. Written as DNA, the CDR3 is TGCAGTGCTAGATTTACAGGGGCCCGATTAAACTACGAGCAGTACTTC. This translates into CSARFTGARLNYEQYF.

Many counts were recorded for this clonotype. This chain uses TRBV29-1 with TRBJ2-1; no clear D. V lost 0 bases to trimming and J lost 8 bases, with 11 bases between them. The CDR3 length is 13 residues. Germline V lookup: CDR1 SQVTM, CDR2 ANQGSEA. The CDR3 coding sequence is TGCAGCGTTGAAGATTCGGTCAGCGATGAGCAGTTCTTC. Amino acid sequence: CSVEDSVSDEQFF.

This clonotype showed up just a few times. The V and J genes are TRBV20-1 and TRBJ1-2, with TRBD1 as a possible D gene (5 bases). Germline V gene sequence: CDR1 DFQATT, CDR2 SNEGSKA (reference sequence). V gave up 5 bases and J gave up 5 bases, with 15 bases separating them. The CDR3 sequence is 13 residues long. The CDR3: CSAGLGAGYGYTF. DNA for the CDR3: TGCAGTGCTGGGCTAGGGGCAGGGTATGGCTACACCTTC.

This clonotype came up many times. This chain connects TRBV6-5 to TRBJ2-6; TRBD2 is a possible D gene (5 bases). The CDR3 covers 15 residues. The V gene's germline CDR1 is MNHEY and CDR2 SVGAGI. Deletions cut 6 bases from V and 0 bases from J, with 9 bases between. In nucleotides, the CDR3 is TGTGCCAGCAGAAACCGGGACTCTGGGGCCAACGTCCTGACTTTC. It specifies CASRNRDSGANVLTF.

This clonotype was counted only a few times. This chain connects TRBV7-9 to TRBJ2-5; D tentatively fits TRBD1 or TRBD2 (5 bases each). The CDR3 length is 13 residues. V was shortened by 3 bases and J by 5 bases, with 10 bases between the two germline ends. Germline V CDR1 and CDR2: SEHNR, FQNEAQ (reference sequence). The DNA for the CDR3 is TGTGCCAGCAGCTTGGGGGTAATGGAGACCCAGTACTTC. This gives the protein CASSLGVMETQYF.

Comment on this clonotype: The junction shows a germline mismatch at one end, possibly a read error. The gene calls are TRBV20-1 and TRBJ1-2, with no clear D. Germline loops: CDR1 DFQATT, CDR2 SNEGSKA (reference sequence). The CDR3 extends over 13 amino acids. The CDR3 protein is CSARDMVSGGYTF. The CDR3 DNA sequence: TGCAGTGCGAGAGATATGGTCTCCGGTGGCTACACCTTC.

This clonotype was counted a single time. The CDR3: CAWSTKGAVQLFF. The CDR3 DNA reads TGTGCCTGGAGTACCAAGGGGGCCGTTCAACTGTTTTTT. The chain is built from TRBV30 and TRBJ1-4; TRBD1 matches 7 bases. Germline V gene lookup returns CDR1 GTSNPN and CDR2 SVGIG (reference sequence). CDR3 length equals 13 residues. V trimming: 2 bases; J trimming: 12 bases; junction bases outside the gene matches: 9.

This clonotype was detected ten times or more. The genes are TRBV9 and TRBJ2-4; 10 bases match TRBD1. The CDR3 is 16 residues long. The junction had 11 bases not matched to a gene; V was cut back by 4 bases and J by 7 bases. CDR1 and CDR2 from the germline V gene are SGDLS and YYNGEE. The DNA for the CDR3 is TGTGCCAGCAGCTCGAGAGTTCGGGACAGGGGTAACATTCAGTACTTC. Translated, it gives CASSSRVRDRGNIQYF.

V gene TRBV4-2 combines with J gene TRBJ1-5; D may be TRBD1 (5 bases). With 0 bases removed from V and 9 bases from J, the gap between germline ends came to 9 bases. The CDR3 loop spans 13 amino acids. Germline lookup yields CDR1 LGHNA and CDR2 YNFKEQ. CDR3 bases: TGTGCCAGCAGCCAAGAAGGGGATGGGCCCCAGCATTTT. It yields the protein CASSQEGDGPQHF.

This chain uses TRBV24-1 with TRBJ1-5; 8 bases are a match to TRBD1. The CDR3 runs to 14 residues. V lost 3 bases and J lost 7; bases outside the gene matches: 4. Germline V CDR1 and CDR2: KGHDR, SFDVKD. The CDR3 sequence: CATSDGQGKQPQHF. CDR3 nucleotides: TGTGCCACCAGTGATGGACAGGGAAAACAGCCCCAGCATTTT.

The chain has TRBV19 and TRBJ2-1, with D tentatively TRBD1 or TRBD2 (6 bases each). Germline V lookup: CDR1 LNHDA, CDR2 SQIVND (reference sequence). Deletions cut 1 base from V and 5 bases from J, with 15 bases between. The CDR3 runs 16 residues. The CDR3 reads CASSIGRGVADNEQFF. CDR3 nucleotide sequence: TGTGCCAGTAGTATAGGGAGGGGGGTCGCAGACAATGAGCAGTTCTTC.

This clonotype was observed a handful of times. The J gene is TRBJ2-3, the V gene TRBV20-1; D is possibly TRBD1 or TRBD2 (5 bases each). The germline V gene encodes CDR1 DFQATT and CDR2 SNEGSKA (reference sequence). Trimming took 8 bases from V and 0 from J, leaving 18 bases between them. The CDR3 sequence is 15 residues long. As DNA, the CDR3 is TGCAGTCCCCGGGGCGGGTCATCTAGCACAGATACGCAGTATTTT. Amino acid sequence: CSPRGGSSSTDTQYF.

As concerns this clonotype: A read error is possible here, since a much larger clone lies one base away. The chain carries TRBV4-3 and TRBJ2-5; D is ambiguous. The CDR3 sequence is 13 residues long. Germline loops: CDR1 LGHNA, CDR2 YSLEER. CDR3 protein: CAGSQENGKGQYF. CDR3 coding DNA: TGCGCCGGCAGCCAAGAAAACGGAAAAGGCCAGTACTTC.

This chain connects TRBV12-3 or TRBV12-4 to TRBJ2-7; 7 nucleotides agree with TRBD1. TRBJ2-5 explains the end of the DNA better; the J call may be wrong. CDR3 length: 14 residues. Here the CDR3 DNA reads TGTGCCAGCAGCCTGGGACAGATGGGAGAGACCCAGTACTTC. Translating gives CASSLGQMGETQYF.

This clonotype has only a few counts. The junction departs from germline at one end; a sequencing error may be responsible. This chain uses TRBV6-1 with TRBJ2-1; 15 bases fit TRBD2. This CDR3 spans 16 amino acids. Germline assignment: CDR1 MNHNS and CDR2 SASEGT. The CDR3 DNA sequence: TGTGCCCGCAGTAAAGGACTAGCGGGGGGGCCTAATGAGCAGTTCTTC. This encodes CARSKGLAGGPNEQFF.

This clonotype was counted only a few times. The rearrangement uses TRBV5-5 and TRBJ1-5; D is perhaps TRBD1 (5 bases). This CDR3 is 20 amino acids long. The V end lost 4 bases, the J end lost 3 bases, and 29 bases lay between the germline ends. CDR1 SGHKS and CDR2 YYEKEE come from the germline V gene (reference sequence). CDR3 in DNA: TGTGCCAGCAGCCACTGGAGTGGGTCCAGGGAACCCATGACCAATCAGCCCCAGCATTTT. Encoded protein: CASSHWSGSREPMTNQPQHF. Full variable domain (missing parts from reference TRBV5-5 and TRBJ1-5): DAGVTQSPTHLIKTRGQQVTLRCSPISGHKSVSWYQQVLGQGPQFIFQYYEKEERGRGNFPDRFSARQFPNYSSELNVNALLLGDSALYLCASSHWSGSREPMTNQPQHFGDGTRLSIL.

This clonotype was seen a few times. This chain connects TRBV18 to TRBJ2-7; perhaps D is TRBD1 or TRBD2 (5 bases each). With 1 base removed from V and 5 bases from J, the gap between germline ends came to 12 bases. The CDR3 spans 14 residues. Germline assignment: CDR1 KGHSH and CDR2 LQKENI. The CDR3 loop reads CASSPRQGENEQYF. Written as DNA, the CDR3 is TGTGCCAGCTCACCACGTCAGGGAGAGAACGAGCAGTACTTC. Full variable domain (remainder filled in from reference TRBV18 and TRBJ2-7): NAGVMQNPRHLVRRRGQEARLRCSPMKGHSHVYWYRQLPEEGLKFMVYLQKENIIDESGMPKERFSAEFPKEGPSILRIQQVVRGDSAAYFCASSPRQGENEQYFGPGTRLTVT.

This clonotype appeared a few times. The chain uses TRBV7-2 and TRBJ2-7; perhaps TRBD2 as D (6 bases). Germline V gene data show CDR1 as SGHTA and CDR2 as FQGNSA. The CDR3 is 15 residues long. V was pared by 4 bases and J by 2 bases, with 15 bases between. CDR3 residues: CASSWPGRGTYEQYF. CDR3 nucleotides: TGTGCCAGCAGCTGGCCAGGGCGGGGTACCTACGAGCAGTACTTC.

This clonotype was counted a few times. The chain uses TRBV7-2 and TRBJ2-3; no clear D. There are 14 residues in the CDR3. Deletions cut 5 bases from V and 6 bases from J, with 15 bases between. Germline CDR1 SGHTA, CDR2 FQGNSA. Here the CDR3 DNA reads TGTGCCAGCAGCACTGTTTTACTTTCGGATACGCAGTATTTT. This gives the protein CASSTVLLSDTQYF. Based on the CDR3 plus reference TRBV7-2 and TRBJ2-3, the full variable domain is GAGVSQSPSNKVTEKGKDVELRCDPISGHTALYWYRQSLGQGLEFLIYFQGNSAPDKSGLPSDRFSAERTGGSVSTLTIQRTQQEDSAVYLCASSTVLLSDTQYFGPGTRLTVL.

In its sample, this clonotype was seen many times. The chain recombines TRBV7-9 with TRBJ1-4; D is undetermined. This CDR3 is built from 12 residues. Germline V gene data show CDR1 as SEHNR and CDR2 as FQNEAQ (reference sequence). V was trimmed by 8 bases and J by 6 bases, leaving 10 bases between them. In nucleotides, the CDR3 is TGTGCCAGCGGACTAAAGGATGAAAAACTGTTTTTT. It translates to CASGLKDEKLFF.

This clonotype appeared a few times. The chain carries TRBV10-3 and TRBJ1-1, with 7 bases identical to TRBD1. This CDR3 spans 13 amino acids. Trimming cost V 3 bases and J 4 bases; bases outside gene matches: 2. Germline V gene sequence: CDR1 ENHRY, CDR2 SYGVKD. For the CDR3, the DNA is TGTGCCATCAGTGACCGGACAGGCACTGAAGCTTTCTTT. This gives the protein CAISDRTGTEAFF.